The clone carrying this T cell receptor (beta chain) was seen more than once but under ten times. A sample-barcoded 5' primer and a J-beta primer mix were used in a second PCR of about 6 to 12 cycles. Via MiXCR, TCRdb re-called the 5' RACE reads, giving one row per CDR3 protein. The sample carries about 570,000 distinct CDR3 sequences, roughly a quarter recorded once. This entry comes from a study of blood T cells in healthy people across ages. Trimming cost V 5 bases and J 0 bases; bases outside gene matches: 6. CDR1 is SGHTA, CDR2 FQGNSA, per germline. This CDR3 spans 17 amino acids. The TCR sequence derives from a woman aged 70-85 years in good health. The V gene is TRBV7-2, the J gene TRBJ2-1, with 11 nucleotides matching TRBD2. Source material: blood. CDR3 residues: CASSRGTSGGSYNEQFF. CDR3 sequence (DNA): TGTGCCAGCAGCCGAGGGACTAGCGGAGGCTCCTACAATGAGCAGTTCTTC.